This T cell receptor beta chain was captured by sequencing in a study of OX40 agonist ivuxolimab in advanced cancers. Study details: Three patients, one with hepatocellular carcinoma and two with cutaneous melanoma, achieved partial responses. General study points: Expanded clones were, on average, more numerous in CD8+ T cells than in CD4+. Clonal expansion from baseline to week 6 occurred in both CD4+ and CD8+ T cells.

Some clones are missing from TCRdb's copy, which holds only in-frame ones; the method was immunoSEQ multiplex PCR. The sample records more than 50,000 clones, approximately 94% being singletons. Germline V lookup: CDR1 SGDLS, CDR2 YYNGEE. This CDR3 spans 17 amino acids. The V and J ends lost 4 bases and 8 bases, in that order; junction bases with no gene match: 13. As regards this clone: The antigen remains undetermined.

Systemic immunosuppression or autoimmune disease history was grounds to exclude patients. The chain uses TRBV9 and TRBJ2-1; TRBD2 aligns across 12 bases. This sequence originates from an adult with an advanced solid tumor such as melanoma, head and neck, liver or kidney cancer. This specimen was CD4+ or CD8+ T cells sorted from blood, taken in a trial of the OX40 agonist ivuxolimab. CDR3 DNA: TGTGCCAGCAGCTTATCCCTTCTAGCGGGAGGGCCCCATGAGCAGTTCTTC. Translated, it gives CASSLSLLAGGPHEQFF. The variable domain in full, with the rest retrieved from reference TRBV9 and TRBJ2-1, is DSGVTQTPKHLITATGQRVTLRCSPRSGDLSVYWYQQSLDQGLQFLIQYYNGEERAKGNILERFSAQQFPDLHSELNLSSLELGDSALYFCASSLSLLAGGPHEQFFGPGTRLTVL.